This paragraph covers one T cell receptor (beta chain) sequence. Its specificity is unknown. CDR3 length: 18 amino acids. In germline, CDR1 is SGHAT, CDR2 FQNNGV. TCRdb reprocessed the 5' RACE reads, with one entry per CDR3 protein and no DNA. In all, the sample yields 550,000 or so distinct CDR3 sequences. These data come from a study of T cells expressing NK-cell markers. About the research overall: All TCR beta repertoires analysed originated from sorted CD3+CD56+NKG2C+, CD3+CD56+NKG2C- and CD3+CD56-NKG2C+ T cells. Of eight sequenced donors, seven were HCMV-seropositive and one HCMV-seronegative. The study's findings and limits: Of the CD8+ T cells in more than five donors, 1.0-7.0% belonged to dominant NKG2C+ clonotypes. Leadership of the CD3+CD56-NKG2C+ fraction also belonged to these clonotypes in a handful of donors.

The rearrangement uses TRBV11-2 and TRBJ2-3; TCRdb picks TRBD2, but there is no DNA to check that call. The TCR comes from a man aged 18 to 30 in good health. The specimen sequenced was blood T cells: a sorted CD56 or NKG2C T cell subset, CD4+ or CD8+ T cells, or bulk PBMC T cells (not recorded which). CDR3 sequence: CASSSDGLADHSTDTQYF. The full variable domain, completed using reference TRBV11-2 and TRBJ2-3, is EAGVAQSPRYKIIEKRQSVAFWCNPISGHATLYWYQQILGQGPKLLIQFQNNGVVDDSQLPKDRFSAERLKGVDSTLKIQPAKLEDSAVYLCASSSDGLADHSTDTQYFGPGTRLTVL.